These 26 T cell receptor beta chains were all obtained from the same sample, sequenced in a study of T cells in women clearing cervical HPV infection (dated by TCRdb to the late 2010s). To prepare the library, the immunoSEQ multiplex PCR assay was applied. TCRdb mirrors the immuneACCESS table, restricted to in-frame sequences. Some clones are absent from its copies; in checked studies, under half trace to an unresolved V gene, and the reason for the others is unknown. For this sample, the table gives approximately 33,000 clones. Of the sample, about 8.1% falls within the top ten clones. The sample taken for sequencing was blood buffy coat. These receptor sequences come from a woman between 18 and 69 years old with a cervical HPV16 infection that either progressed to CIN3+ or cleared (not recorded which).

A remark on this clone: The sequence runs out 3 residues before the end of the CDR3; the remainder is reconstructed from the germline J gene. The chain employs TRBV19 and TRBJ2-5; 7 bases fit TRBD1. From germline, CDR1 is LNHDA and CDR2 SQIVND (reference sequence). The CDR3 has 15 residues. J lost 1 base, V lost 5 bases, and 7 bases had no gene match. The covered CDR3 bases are TGTGCCAGTAGTGGCTGGGACAGAAGCCAAGAGACC. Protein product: CASSGWDRSQET. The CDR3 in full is CASSGWDRSQETQYF. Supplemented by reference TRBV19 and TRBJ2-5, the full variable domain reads DGGITQSPKYLFRKEGQNVTLSCEQNLNHDAMYWYRQDPGQGLRLIYYSQIVNDFQKGDIAEGYSVSREKKESFPLTVTSAQKNPTAFYLCASSGWDRSQETQYFGPGTRLLVL.

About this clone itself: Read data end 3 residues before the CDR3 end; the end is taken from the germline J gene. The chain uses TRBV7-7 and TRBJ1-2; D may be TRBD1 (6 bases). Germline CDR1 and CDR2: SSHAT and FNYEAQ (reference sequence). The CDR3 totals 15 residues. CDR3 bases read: TGTGCCAGCAGCCCAACCCCGGGGGGCACAGATACC. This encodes CASSPTPGGTDT. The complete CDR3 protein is CASSPTPGGTDTYTF.

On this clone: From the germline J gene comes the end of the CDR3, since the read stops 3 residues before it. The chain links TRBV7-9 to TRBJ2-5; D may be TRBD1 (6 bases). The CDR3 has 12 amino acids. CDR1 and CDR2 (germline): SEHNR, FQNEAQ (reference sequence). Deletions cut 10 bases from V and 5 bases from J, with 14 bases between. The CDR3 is CAMSQGSETQYF. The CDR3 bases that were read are TGTGCCATGAGCCAGGGGTCGGAGACC.

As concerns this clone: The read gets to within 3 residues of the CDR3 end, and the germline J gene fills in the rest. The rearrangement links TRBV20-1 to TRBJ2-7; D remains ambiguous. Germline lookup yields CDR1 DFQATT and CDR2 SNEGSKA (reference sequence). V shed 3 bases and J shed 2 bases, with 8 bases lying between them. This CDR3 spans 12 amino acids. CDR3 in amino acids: CSASLDTYEQYF. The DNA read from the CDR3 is TGCAGTGCTAGCTTAGATACCTACGAG.

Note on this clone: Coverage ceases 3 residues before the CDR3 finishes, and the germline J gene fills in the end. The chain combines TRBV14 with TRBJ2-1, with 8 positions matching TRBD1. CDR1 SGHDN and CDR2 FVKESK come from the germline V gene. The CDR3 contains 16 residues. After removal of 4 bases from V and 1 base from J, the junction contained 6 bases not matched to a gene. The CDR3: CASSRAGGLSYNEQFF. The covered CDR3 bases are TGTGCCAGCAGCCGAGCAGGGGGCTTGTCCTACAATGAG.

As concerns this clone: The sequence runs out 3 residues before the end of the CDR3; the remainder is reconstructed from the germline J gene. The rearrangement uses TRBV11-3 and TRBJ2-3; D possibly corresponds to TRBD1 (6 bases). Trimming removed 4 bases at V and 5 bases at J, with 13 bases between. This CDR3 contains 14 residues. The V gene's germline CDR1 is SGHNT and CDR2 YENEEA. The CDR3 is CASSSGQFEDTQYF. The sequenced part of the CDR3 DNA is TGTGCCAGCAGCTCCGGACAGTTCGAAGATACG.

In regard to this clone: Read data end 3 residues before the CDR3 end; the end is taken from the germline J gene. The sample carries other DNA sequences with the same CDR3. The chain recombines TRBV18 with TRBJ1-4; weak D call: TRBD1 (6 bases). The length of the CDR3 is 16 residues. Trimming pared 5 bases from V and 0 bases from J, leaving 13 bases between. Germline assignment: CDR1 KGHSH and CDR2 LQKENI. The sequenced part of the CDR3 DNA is TGTGCCAGCTCAATAACAGGGCCTCCAACTAATGAAAAA. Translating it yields CASSITGPPTNEK. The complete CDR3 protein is CASSITGPPTNEKLFF.

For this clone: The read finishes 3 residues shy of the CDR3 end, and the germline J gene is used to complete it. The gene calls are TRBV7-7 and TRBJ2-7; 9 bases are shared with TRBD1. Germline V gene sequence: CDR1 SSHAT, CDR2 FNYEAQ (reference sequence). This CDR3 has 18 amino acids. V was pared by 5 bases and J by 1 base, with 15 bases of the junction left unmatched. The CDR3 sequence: CASSPGVFGTGSSYEQYF. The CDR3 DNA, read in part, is TGTGCCAGCAGCCCAGGTGTTTTTGGGACAGGGTCTTCCTACGAG.

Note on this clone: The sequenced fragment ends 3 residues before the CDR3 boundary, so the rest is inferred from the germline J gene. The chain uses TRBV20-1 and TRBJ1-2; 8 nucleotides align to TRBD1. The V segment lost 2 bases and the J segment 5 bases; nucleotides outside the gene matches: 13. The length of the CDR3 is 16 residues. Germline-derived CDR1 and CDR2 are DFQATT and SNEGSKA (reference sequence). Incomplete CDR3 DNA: TGCAGTGCTAGAAGGACGATCGGACAGGGTGCTTATGGC. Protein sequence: CSARRTIGQGAYG. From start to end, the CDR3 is CSARRTIGQGAYGYTF.

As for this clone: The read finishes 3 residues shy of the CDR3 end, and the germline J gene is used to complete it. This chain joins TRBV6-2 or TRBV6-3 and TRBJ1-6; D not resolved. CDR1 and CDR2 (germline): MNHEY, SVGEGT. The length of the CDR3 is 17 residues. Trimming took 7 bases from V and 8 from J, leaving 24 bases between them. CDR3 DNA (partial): TGTGCCAGCACGAGCGGAAGTGCAAACGTCGGGCATTCACCC. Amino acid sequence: CASTSGSANVGHSP. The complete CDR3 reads CASTSGSANVGHSPLHF.

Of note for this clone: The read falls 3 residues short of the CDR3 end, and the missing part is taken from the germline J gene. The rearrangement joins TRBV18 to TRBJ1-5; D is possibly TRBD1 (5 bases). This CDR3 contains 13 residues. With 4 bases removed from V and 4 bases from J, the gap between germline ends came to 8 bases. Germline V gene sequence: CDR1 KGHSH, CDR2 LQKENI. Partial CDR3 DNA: TGTGCCAGCTCACGGGGGGAGAATCAGCCC. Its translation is CASSRGENQP. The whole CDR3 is CASSRGENQPQHF.

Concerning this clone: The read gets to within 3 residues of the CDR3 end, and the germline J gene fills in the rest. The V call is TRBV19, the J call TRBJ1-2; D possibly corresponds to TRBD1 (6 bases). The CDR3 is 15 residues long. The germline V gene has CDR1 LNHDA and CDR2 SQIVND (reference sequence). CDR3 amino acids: CASKGGTSGGDTYTF. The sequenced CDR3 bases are TGTGCCAGTAAAGGGGGGACTAGCGGCGGAGATACC.

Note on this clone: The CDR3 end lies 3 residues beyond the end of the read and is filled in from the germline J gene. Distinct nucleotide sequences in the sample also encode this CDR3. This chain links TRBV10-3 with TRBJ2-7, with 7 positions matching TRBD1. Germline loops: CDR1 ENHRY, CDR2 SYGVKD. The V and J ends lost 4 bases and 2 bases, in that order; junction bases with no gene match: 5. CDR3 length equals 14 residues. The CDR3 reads CAISVDRAPYEQYF. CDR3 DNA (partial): TGTGCCATCAGTGTTGACAGGGCCCCCTACGAG.

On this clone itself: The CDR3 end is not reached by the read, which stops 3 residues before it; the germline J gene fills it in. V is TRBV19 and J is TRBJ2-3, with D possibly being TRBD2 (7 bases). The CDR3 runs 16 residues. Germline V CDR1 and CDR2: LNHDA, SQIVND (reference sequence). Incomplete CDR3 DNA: TGTGCCAGTAGTAGGCCCGCGGGGGCCCTCCAAGAGACG. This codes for CASSRPAGALQET. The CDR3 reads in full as CASSRPAGALQETQYF.

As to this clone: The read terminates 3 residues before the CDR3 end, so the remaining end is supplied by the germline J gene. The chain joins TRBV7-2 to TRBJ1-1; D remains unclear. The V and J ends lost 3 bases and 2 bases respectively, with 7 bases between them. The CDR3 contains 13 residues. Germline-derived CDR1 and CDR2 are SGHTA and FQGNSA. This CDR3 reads CASSFSVNTEAFF. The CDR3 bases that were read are TGTGCCAGCAGCTTCTCCGTTAACACTGAA.

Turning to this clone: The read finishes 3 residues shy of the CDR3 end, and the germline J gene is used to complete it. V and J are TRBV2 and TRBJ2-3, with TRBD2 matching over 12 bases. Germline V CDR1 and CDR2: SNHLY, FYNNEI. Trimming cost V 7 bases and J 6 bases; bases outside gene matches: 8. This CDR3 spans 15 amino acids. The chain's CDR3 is CASKIGLAGGDTQYF. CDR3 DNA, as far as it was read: TGTGCCAGCAAAATAGGGCTAGCGGGAGGGGATACG.

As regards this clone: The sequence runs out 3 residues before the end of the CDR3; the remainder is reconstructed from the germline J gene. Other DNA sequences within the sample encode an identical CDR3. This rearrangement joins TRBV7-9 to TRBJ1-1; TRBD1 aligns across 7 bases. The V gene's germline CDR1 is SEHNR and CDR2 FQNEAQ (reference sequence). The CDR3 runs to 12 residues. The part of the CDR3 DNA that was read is TGTGCCAGCAGCCGACAGGGTAGGGAA. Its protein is CASSRQGRE. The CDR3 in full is CASSRQGREAFF.

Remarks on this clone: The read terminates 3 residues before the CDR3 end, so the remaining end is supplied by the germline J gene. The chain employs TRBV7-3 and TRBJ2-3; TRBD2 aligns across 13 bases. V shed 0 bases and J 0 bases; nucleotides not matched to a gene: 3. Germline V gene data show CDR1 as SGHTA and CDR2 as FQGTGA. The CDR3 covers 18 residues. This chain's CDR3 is CASSLTGLAGSSTDTQYF. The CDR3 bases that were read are TGTGCCAGCAGCTTAACGGGACTAGCGGGGTCTAGCACAGATACG.

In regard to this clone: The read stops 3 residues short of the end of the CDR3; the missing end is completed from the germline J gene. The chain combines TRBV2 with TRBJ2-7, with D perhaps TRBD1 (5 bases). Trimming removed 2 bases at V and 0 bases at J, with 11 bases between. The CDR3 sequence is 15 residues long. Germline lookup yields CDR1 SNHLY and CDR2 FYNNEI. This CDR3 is CASSESRVSSYEQYF. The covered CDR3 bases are TGTGCCAGCAGTGAATCCAGGGTCAGCTCCTACGAG.

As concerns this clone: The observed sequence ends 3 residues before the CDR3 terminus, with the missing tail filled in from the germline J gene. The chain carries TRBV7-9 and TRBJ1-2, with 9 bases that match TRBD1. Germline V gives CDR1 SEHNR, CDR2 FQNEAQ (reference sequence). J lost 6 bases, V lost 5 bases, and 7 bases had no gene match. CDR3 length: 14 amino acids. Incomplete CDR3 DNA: TGTGCCAGCAGCAAAACAGGGGGCGCGGATGGC. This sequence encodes CASSKTGGADG. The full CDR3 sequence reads CASSKTGGADGYTF.

CDR3 DNA, as far as it was read: TGCAGCGTCGAGATATTTTGGGGTGGGACAGGCTCTGGGGCCAACGTC. Translation gives CSVEIFWGGTGSGANV. The complete CDR3 protein is CSVEIFWGGTGSGANVLTF. The chain recombines TRBV29-1 with TRBJ2-6; 8 bases match TRBD1. Sequencing ends 3 residues short of the CDR3 end; the germline J gene provides the rest. Germline loops: CDR1 SQVTM, CDR2 ANQGSEA. The V and J ends lost 6 bases and 0 bases, in that order; junction bases with no gene match: 16. The CDR3 totals 19 residues.

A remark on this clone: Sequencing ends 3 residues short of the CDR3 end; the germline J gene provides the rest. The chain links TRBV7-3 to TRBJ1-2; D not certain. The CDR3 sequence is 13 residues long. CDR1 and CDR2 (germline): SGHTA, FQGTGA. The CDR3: CASSPAALSDYTF. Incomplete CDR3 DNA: TGTGCCAGCAGCCCCGCGGCCCTGTCCGAC.

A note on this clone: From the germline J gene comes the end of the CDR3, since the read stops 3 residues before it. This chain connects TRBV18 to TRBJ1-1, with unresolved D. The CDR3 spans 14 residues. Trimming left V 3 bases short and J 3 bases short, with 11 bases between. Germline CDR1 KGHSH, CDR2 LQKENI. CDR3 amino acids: CASSPSQVDTEAFF. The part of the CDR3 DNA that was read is TGTGCCAGCTCACCCAGCCAGGTGGACACTGAA.

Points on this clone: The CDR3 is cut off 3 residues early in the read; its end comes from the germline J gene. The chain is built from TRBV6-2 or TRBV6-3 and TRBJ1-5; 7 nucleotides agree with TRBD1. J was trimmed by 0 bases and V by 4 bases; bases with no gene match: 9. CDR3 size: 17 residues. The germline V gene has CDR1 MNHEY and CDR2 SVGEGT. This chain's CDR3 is CASSSSRGYSSNQPQHF. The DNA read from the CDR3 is TGTGCCAGCAGTTCATCCAGGGGGTATAGTAGCAATCAGCCC.

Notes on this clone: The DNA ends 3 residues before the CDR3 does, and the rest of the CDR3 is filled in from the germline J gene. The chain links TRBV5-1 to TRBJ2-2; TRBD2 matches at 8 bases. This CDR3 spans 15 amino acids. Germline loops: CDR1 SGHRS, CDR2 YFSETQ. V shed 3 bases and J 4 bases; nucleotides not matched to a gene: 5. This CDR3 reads CASSSGGGRTGELFF. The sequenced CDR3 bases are TGCGCCAGCAGCTCGGGGGGGGGCCGCACCGGGGAG.

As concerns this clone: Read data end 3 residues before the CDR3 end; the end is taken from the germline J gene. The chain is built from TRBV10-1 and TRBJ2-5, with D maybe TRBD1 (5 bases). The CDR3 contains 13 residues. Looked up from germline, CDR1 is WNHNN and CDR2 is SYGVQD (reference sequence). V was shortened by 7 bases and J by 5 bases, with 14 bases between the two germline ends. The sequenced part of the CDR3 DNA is TGCGCCAGCATCCACAGGTTATGTGAGACC. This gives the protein CASIHRLCET. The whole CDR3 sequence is CASIHRLCETQYF.